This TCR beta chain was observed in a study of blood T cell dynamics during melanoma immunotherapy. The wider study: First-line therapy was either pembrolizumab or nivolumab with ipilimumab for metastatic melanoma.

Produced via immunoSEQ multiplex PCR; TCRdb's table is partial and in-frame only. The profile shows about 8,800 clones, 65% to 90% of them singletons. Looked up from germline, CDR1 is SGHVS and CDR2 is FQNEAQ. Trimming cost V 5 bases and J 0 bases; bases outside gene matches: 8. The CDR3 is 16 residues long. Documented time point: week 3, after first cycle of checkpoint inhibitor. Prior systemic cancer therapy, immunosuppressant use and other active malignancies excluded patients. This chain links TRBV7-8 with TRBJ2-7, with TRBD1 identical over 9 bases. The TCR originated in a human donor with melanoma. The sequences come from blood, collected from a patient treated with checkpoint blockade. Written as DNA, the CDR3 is TGTGCCAGCAGCAATCCGGGGGACAGGGCCTCCTACGAGCAGTACTTC. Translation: CASSNPGDRASYEQYF.